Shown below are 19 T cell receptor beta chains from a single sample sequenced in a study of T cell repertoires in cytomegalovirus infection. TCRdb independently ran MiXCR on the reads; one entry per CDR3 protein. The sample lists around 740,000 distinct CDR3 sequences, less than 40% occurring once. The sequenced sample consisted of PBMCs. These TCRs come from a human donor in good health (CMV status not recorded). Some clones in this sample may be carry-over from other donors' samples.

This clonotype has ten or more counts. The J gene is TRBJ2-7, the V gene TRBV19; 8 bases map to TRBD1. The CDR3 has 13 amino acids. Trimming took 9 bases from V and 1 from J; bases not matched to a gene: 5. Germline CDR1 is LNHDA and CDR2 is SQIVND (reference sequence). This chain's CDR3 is CASSRDRSYEQYF. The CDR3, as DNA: TGTGCCAGCAGCCGGGACAGGTCCTACGAGCAGTACTTC.

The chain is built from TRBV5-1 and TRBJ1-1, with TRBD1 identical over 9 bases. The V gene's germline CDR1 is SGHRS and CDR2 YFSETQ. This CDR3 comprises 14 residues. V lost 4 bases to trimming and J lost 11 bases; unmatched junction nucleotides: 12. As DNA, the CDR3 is TGCGCCAGCAGCACCACCCCCGGGACAGGGTTCGCTTTCTTT. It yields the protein CASSTTPGTGFAFF.

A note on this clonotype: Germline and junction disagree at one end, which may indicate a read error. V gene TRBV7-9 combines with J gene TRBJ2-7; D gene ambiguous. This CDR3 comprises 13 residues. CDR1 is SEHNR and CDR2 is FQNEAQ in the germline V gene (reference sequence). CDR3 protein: CACSLARSYEQYF. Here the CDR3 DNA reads TGTGCCTGCAGCTTAGCACGGTCCTACGAGCAGTACTTC.

The CDR3: CASSISGGAGELFF. In DNA, the CDR3 is TGTGCCAGTAGTATATCGGGCGGGGCCGGGGAGCTGTTTTTT. The genes are TRBV19 and TRBJ2-2; weak D call: TRBD2 (6 bases). V was cut by 2 bases and J by 6 bases, with 10 bases left in between. The CDR3 covers 14 residues. CDR1 is LNHDA and CDR2 is SQIVND in the germline V gene (reference sequence).

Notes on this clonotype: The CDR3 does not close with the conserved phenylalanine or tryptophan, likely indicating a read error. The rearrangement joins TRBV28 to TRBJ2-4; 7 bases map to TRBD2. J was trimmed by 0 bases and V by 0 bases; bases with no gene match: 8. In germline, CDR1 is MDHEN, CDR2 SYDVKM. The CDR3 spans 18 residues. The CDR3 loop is CASSLWFSGEVAKNIQYL. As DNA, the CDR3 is TGTGCCAGCAGTTTATGGTTCAGCGGGGAGGTAGCCAAAAACATTCAGTACTTA.

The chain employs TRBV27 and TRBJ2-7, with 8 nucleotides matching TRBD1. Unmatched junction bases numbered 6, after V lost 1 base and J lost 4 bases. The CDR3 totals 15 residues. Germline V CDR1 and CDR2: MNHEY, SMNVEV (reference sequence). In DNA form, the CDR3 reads TGTGCCAGCAGTTTATATGGCAGGGGGCCGTACGAGCAGTACTTC. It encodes CASSLYGRGPYEQYF.

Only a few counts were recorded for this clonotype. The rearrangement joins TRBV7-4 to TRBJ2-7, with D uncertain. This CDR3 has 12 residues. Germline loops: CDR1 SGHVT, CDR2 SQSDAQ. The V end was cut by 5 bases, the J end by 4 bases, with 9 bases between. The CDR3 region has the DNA TGTGCCAGCAGCCCGGATCAGTACGAGCAGTACTTC. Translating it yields CASSPDQYEQYF.

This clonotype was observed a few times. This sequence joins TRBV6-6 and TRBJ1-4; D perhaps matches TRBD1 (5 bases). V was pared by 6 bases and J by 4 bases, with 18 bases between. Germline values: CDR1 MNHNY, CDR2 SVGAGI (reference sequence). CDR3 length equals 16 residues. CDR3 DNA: TGTGCCAGCAGGTCAACGGGGGAGGGGTTTAATGAAAAACTGTTTTTT. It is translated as CASRSTGEGFNEKLFF.

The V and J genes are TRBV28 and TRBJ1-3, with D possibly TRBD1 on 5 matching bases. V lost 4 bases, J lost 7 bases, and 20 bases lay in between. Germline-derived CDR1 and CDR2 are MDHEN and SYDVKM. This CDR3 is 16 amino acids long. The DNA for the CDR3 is TGTGCCAGCAGTTCCCACCAGGGCTTGGGGCTGAACACCATATATTTT. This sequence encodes CASSSHQGLGLNTIYF.

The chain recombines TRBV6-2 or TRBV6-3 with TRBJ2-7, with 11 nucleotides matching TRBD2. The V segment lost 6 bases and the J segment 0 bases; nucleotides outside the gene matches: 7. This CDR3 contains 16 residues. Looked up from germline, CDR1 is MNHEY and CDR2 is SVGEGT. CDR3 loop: CASRLAGGRNSYEQYF. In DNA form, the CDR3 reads TGTGCCAGCAGGCTAGCGGGGGGCAGGAACTCCTACGAGCAGTACTTC.

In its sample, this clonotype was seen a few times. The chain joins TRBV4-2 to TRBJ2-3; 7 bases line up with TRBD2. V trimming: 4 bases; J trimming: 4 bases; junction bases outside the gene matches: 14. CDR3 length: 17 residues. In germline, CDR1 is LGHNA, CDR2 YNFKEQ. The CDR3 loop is CASSPGAGLLLPDTQYF. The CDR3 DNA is TGTGCCAGCAGCCCGGGAGCGGGACTTCTACTGCCAGATACGCAGTATTTT.

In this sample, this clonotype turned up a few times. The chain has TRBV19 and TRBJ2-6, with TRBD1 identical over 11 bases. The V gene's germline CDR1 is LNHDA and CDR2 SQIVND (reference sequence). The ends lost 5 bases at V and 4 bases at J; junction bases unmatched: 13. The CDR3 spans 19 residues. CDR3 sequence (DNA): TGTGCCAGTAGTTGGCGGTCCGGGACAGGGGGTTACGGGGCCAACGTCCTGACTTTC. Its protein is CASSWRSGTGGYGANVLTF.

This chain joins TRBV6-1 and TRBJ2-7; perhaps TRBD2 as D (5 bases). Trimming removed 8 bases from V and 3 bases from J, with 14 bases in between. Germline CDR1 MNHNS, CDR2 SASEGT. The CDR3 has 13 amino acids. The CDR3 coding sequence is TGTGCCAGCTCGAGGGAGTTCGGCTACGAGCAGTACTTC. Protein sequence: CASSREFGYEQYF.

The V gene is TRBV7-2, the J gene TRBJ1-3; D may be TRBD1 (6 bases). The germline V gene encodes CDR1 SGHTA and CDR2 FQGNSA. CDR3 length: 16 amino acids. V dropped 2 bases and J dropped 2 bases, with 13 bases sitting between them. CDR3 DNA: TGTGCCAGCAGCTTAAGGACAGTAGTCGCTGGAAACACCATATATTTT. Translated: CASSLRTVVAGNTIYF.

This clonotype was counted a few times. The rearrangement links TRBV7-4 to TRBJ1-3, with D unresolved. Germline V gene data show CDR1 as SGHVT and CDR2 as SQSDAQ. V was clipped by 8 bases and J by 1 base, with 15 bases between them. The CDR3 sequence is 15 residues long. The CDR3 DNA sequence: TGTGCCAGCCGCGCGGGGATTCGATCTGGAAACACCATATATTTT. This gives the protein CASRAGIRSGNTIYF.

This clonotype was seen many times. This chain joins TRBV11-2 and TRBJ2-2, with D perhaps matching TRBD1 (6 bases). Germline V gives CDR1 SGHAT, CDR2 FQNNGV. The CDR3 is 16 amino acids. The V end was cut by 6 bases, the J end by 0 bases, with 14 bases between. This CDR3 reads CASRDWTVPNTGELFF. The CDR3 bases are TGTGCCAGCAGAGATTGGACAGTCCCGAACACCGGGGAGCTGTTTTTT.

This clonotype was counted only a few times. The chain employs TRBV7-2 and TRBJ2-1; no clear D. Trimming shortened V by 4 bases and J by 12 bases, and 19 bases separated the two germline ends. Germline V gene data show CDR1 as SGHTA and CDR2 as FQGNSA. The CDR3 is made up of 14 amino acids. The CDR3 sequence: CASSSPFRPSSQFF. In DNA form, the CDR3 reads TGTGCCAGCAGCTCCCCCTTTAGGCCCTCATCGCAGTTCTTC.

DNA for the CDR3: TGTGCCAGCAGCCAAGAGATGCTCTTAGGCAATGAGCAGTTCTTC. It encodes CASSQEMLLGNEQFF. The chain uses TRBV14 and TRBJ2-1; D remains unclear. Between the trimmed V and J ends, which lost 0 bases and 6 bases, there was a span of 12 bases. In germline, CDR1 is SGHDN, CDR2 FVKESK. This CDR3 has 15 amino acids.

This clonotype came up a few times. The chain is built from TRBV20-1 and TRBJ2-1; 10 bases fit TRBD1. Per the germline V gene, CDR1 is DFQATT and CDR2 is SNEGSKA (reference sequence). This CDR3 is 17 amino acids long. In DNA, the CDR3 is TGCAGCCAGGAGGGGACAGGGGCGAGGGGCATCTACAATGAGCAGTTCTTC. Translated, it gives CSQEGTGARGIYNEQFF.